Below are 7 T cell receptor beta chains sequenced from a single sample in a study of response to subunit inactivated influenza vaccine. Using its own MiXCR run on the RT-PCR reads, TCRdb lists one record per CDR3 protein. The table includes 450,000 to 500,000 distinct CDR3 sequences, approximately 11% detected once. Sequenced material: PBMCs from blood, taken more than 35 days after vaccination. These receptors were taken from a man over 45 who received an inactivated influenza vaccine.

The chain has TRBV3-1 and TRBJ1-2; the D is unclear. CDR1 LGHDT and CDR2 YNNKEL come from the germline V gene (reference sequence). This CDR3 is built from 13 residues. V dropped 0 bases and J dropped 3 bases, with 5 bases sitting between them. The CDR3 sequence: CASSQDPYYGYTF. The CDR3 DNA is TGTGCCAGCAGCCAAGATCCTTACTATGGCTACACCTTC.

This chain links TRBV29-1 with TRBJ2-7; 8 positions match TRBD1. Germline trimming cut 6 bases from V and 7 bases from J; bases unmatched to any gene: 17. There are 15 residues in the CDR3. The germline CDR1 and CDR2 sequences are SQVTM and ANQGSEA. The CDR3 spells CSVLQVRTGLGEQYF. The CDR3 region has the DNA TGCAGCGTCCTCCAGGTCAGGACAGGGCTGGGAGAGCAGTACTTC.

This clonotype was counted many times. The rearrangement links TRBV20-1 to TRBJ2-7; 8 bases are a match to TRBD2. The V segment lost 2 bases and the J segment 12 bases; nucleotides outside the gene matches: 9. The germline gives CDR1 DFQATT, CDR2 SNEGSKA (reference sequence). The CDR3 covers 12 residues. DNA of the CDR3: TGCAGTGCTAGACTAGCGGGTCGACCCCCGTACTTC. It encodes CSARLAGRPPYF.

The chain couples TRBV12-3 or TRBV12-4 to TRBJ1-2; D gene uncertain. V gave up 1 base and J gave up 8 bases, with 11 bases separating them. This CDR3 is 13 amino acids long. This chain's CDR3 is CASSLGPPEGYTF. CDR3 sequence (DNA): TGTGCCAGCAGTTTAGGACCCCCGGAGGGCTACACCTTC.

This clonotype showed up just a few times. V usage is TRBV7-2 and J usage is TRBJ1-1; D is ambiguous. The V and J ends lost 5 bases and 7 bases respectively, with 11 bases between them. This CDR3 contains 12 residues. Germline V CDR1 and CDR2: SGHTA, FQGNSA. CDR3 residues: CASSHPWGEAFF. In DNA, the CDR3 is TGTGCCAGCAGCCACCCGTGGGGTGAAGCTTTCTTT.

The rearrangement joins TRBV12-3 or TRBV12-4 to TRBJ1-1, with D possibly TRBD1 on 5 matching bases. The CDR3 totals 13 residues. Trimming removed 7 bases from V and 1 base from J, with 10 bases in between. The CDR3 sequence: CASITTGNTEAFF. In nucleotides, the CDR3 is TGTGCCAGCATCACTACAGGGAACACTGAAGCTTTCTTT.

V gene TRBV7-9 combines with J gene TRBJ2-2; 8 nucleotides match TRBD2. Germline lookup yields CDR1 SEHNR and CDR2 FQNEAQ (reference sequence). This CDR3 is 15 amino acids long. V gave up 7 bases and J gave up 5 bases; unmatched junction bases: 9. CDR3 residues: CASNFLAGGTGELFF. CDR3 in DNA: TGTGCCAGCAACTTCCTGGCGGGGGGTACCGGGGAGCTGTTTTTT.